This T cell receptor (beta chain) appears in the sequencing data of a study of OX40 agonist ivuxolimab in advanced cancers. Produced via immunoSEQ multiplex PCR; TCRdb's table is partial and in-frame only. Seen here are about 78,000 clones, 92% observed once, and the top ten hold roughly 2.8%. CDR3 length equals 15 residues. In germline, CDR1 is ENHRY, CDR2 SYGVKD. V lost 4 bases and J lost 5; bases outside the gene matches: 9. The starting material was CD4+ or CD8+ T cells sorted from blood, obtained in a trial of the OX40 agonist ivuxolimab. The TCR originated in an adult with an advanced solid tumor such as melanoma, head and neck, liver or kidney cancer. The V gene is TRBV10-3, the J gene TRBJ2-7; 9 bases map to TRBD1. As DNA, the CDR3 is TGTGCCATCAGTGTCCCCGGGACAGGGATTAACGAGCAGTACTTC. Its protein product is CAISVPGTGINEQYF.